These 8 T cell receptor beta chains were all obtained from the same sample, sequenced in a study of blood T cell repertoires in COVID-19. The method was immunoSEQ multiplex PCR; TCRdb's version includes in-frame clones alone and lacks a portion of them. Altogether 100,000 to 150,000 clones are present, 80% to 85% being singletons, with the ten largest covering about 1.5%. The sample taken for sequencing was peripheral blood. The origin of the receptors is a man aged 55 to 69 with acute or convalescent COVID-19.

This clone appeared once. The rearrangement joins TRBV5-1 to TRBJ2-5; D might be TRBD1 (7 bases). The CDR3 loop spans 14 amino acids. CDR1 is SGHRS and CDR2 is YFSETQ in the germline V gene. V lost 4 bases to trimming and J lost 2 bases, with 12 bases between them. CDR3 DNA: TGCGCCAGCAGCATACCAGGGGGGCAAGAGACCCAGTACTTC. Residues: CASSIPGGQETQYF.

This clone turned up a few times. CDR3 protein: CASSPLAGAATGELFF. CDR3 nucleotide sequence: TGTGCCAGCAGCCCCTTAGCGGGGGCTGCCACCGGGGAGCTGTTTTTT. This chain uses TRBV11-2 with TRBJ2-2, with 9 nucleotides matching TRBD2. Per the germline V gene, CDR1 is SGHAT and CDR2 is FQNNGV. V shed 5 bases, J shed 4 bases, and the junction held 8 bases outside the gene matches. The CDR3 consists of 16 residues. The full variable domain, completed using reference TRBV11-2 and TRBJ2-2, is EAGVAQSPRYKIIEKRQSVAFWCNPISGHATLYWYQQILGQGPKLLIQFQNNGVVDDSQLPKDRFSAERLKGVDSTLKIQPAKLEDSAVYLCASSPLAGAATGELFFGEGSRLTVL.

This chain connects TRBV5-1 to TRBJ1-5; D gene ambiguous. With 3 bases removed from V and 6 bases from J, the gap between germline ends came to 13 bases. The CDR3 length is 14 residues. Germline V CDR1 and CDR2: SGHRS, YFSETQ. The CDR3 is CASSYDSVGQPQHF. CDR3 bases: TGCGCCAGCAGCTACGACTCCGTGGGTCAGCCCCAGCATTTT.

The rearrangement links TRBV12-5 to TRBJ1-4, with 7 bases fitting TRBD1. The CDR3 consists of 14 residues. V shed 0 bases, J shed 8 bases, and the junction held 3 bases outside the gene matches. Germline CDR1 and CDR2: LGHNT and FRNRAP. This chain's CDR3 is CASGLVEGAEKLFF. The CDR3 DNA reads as TGTGCTAGTGGTTTGGTGGAGGGGGCCGAAAAACTGTTTTTT. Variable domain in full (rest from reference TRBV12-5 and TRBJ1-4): DARVTQTPRHKVTEMGQEVTMRCQPILGHNTVFWYRQTMMQGLELLAYFRNRAPLDDSGMPKDRFSAEMPDATLATLKIQPSEPRDSAVYFCASGLVEGAEKLFFGSGTQLSVL.

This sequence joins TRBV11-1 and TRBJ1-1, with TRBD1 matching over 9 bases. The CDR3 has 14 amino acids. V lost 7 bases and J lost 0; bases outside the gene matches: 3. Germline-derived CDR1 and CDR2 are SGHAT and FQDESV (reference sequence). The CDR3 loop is CASNRDRVNTEAFF. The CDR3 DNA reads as TGTGCCAGCAACCGGGACAGGGTGAACACTGAAGCTTTCTTT.

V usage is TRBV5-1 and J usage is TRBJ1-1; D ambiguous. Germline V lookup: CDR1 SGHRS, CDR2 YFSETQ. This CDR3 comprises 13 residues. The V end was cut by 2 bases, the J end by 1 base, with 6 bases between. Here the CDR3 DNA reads TGCGCCAGCAGCTTAACAGCGAACACTGAAGCTTTCTTT. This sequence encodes CASSLTANTEAFF.

CDR3 sequence reads: CASRRQGSQNEQFF. The CDR3 nucleotides read TGTGCCAGCAGGCGACAGGGCAGCCAAAATGAGCAGTTCTTC. The chain recombines TRBV28 with TRBJ2-1; 7 bases fit TRBD1. Looked up from germline, CDR1 is MDHEN and CDR2 is SYDVKM. This CDR3 contains 14 residues. V was clipped by 6 bases and J by 7 bases; unmatched bases: 9.

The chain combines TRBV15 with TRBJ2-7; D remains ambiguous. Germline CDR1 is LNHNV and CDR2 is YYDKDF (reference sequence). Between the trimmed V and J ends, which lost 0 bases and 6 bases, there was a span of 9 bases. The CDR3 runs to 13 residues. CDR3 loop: CATSRESFSEQYF. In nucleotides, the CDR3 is TGTGCCACCAGCAGAGAGTCGTTTAGCGAGCAGTACTTC.